Following are 3 T cell receptor beta chains from one sample sequenced in a study of blood T cell repertoires in COVID-19. Profiling relied on immunoSEQ multiplex PCR, and the TCRdb table lists in-frame clones only, not all of them. This sample has around 130,000 clones, with around 89% found just once. The material sequenced was peripheral blood. Receptors were obtained from a man in his fifties with active or convalescent COVID-19.

The chain employs TRBV3-1 (or the pseudogene TRBV3-2) and TRBJ2-1, with 10 positions matching TRBD2. Trimming at V came to 4 bases and at J to 8 bases, leaving 8 bases not matched to a gene. The CDR3 totals 15 residues. Germline lookup yields CDR1 LGHDT and CDR2 YNNKEL (reference sequence). CDR3 region: CASSLWEAGGYEQFF. The DNA of the CDR3 is TGTGCCAGCAGCCTCTGGGAAGCGGGAGGGTATGAGCAGTTCTTC.

The chain links TRBV4-1 to TRBJ2-2, with D unresolved. V was pared by 1 base and J by 5 bases, with 8 bases between. This CDR3 has 14 amino acids. The germline gives CDR1 MGHRA, CDR2 YSYEKL. CDR3 in amino acids: CASSQGPGTGELFF. The CDR3, as DNA: TGCGCCAGCAGCCAAGGTCCAGGAACCGGGGAGCTGTTTTTT.

The gene calls are TRBV15 and TRBJ1-1; D is perhaps TRBD1 (6 bases). The V gene lost 1 base and the J gene lost 5 bases, with 17 bases spanning the gap. This CDR3 region has 16 residues. The germline V gene encodes CDR1 LNHNV and CDR2 YYDKDF (reference sequence). CDR3 coding DNA: TGTGCCACCAGCAGAGTTGGGGGGGCGCGAAAAACTGAAGCTTTCTTT. Translated: CATSRVGGARKTEAFF.